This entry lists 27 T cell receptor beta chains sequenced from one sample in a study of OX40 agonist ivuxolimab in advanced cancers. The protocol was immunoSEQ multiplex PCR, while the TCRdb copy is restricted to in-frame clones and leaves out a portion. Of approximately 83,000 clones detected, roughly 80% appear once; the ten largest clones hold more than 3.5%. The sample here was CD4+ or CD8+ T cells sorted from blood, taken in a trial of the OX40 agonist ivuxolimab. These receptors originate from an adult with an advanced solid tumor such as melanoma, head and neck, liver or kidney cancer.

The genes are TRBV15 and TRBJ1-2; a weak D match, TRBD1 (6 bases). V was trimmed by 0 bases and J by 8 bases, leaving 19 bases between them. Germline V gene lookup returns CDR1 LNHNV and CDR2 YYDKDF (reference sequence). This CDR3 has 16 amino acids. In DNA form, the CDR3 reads TGTGCCACCAGCAGAGAAGATTCCAGGGGTGATAAAGGCTACACCTTC. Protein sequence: CATSREDSRGDKGYTF.

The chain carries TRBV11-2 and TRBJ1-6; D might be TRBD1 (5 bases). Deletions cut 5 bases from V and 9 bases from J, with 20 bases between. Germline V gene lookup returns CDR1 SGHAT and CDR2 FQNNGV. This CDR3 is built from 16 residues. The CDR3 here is CASSPLRTGRSSPLHF. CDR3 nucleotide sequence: TGTGCCAGCAGCCCCCTCCGCACAGGTCGGAGTTCACCCCTCCACTTT.

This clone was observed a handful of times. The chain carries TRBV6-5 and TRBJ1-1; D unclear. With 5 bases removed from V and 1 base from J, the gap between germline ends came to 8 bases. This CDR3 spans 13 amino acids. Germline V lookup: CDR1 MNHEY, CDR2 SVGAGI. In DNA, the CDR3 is TGTGCCAGCAGTCCCACAGCGAACACTGAAGCTTTCTTT. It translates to CASSPTANTEAFF.

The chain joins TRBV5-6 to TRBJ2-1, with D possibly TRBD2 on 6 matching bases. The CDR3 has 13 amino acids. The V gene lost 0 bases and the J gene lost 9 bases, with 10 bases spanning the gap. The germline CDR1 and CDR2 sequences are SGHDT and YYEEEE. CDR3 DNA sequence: TGTGCCAGCAGCTTGGGAGTGGGAGGTGAGCAGTTCTTC. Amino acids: CASSLGVGGEQFF.

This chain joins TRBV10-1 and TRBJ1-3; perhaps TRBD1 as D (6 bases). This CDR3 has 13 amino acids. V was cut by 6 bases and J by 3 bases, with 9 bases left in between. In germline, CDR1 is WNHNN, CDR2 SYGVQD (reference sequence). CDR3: CASSRDIGNTIYF. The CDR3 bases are TGCGCCAGCAGCCGGGACATTGGAAACACCATATATTTT.

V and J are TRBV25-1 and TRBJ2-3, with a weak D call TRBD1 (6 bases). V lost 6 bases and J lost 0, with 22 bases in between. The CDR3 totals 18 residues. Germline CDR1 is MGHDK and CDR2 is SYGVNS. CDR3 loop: CASSKPQTGAASTDTQYF. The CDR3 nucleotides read TGTGCCAGCAGCAAACCTCAGACAGGTGCCGCTAGCACAGATACGCAGTATTTT.

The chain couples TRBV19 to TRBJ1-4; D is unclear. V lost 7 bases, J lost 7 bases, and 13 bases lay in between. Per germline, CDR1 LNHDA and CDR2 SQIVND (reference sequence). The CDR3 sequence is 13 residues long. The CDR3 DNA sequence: TGTGCCAGTACGGGGAGCGTGAGTGAAAAACTGTTTTTT. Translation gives CASTGSVSEKLFF.

As DNA, the CDR3 is TGCGCCAGCAGTGAGTTGCCCCGAACTTCTCGGGATGAGCAGTTCTTC. This codes for CASSELPRTSRDEQFF. The chain is built from TRBV10-1 and TRBJ2-1; D unclear. CDR1 is WNHNN and CDR2 is SYGVQD in the germline V gene (reference sequence). This CDR3 has 16 residues. Trimming stripped 1 base from V and 8 bases from J, with 18 bases between.

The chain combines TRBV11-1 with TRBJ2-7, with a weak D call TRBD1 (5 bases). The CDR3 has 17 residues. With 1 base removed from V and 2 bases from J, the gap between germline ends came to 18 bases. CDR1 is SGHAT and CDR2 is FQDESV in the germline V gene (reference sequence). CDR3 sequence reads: CASSLGPGQGITYEQYF. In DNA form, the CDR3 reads TGTGCCAGCAGCTTAGGGCCCGGGCAGGGAATAACCTACGAGCAGTACTTC.

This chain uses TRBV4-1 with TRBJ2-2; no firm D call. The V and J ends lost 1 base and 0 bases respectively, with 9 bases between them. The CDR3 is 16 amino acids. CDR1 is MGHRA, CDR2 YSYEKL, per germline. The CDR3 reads CASSQVIGTNTGELFF. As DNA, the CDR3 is TGCGCCAGCAGCCAAGTAATAGGGACGAACACCGGGGAGCTGTTTTTT.

This chain's CDR3 is CASSFLGGNYEQYF. As DNA, the CDR3 is TGTGCCAGCAGCTTTCTCGGGGGAAACTACGAGCAGTACTTC. The V and J genes are TRBV11-1 and TRBJ2-7; TRBD2 is a possible D gene (6 bases). This CDR3 is 14 amino acids long. The germline V and J ends were trimmed by 3 bases and 3 bases, with 12 bases remaining between them. Germline CDR1 SGHAT, CDR2 FQDESV (reference sequence).

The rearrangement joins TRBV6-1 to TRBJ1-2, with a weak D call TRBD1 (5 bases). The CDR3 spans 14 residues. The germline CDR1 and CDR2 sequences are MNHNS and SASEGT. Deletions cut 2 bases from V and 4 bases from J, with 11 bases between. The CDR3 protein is CASSETGTGYGYTF. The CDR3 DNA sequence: TGTGCCAGCAGTGAAACCGGGACCGGCTATGGCTACACCTTC.

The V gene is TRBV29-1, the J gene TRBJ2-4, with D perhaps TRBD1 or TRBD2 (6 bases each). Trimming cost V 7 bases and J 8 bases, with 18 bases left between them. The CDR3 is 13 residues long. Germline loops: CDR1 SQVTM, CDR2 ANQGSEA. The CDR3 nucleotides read TGCAGCGCCGCGGGCCTTAGGGGGGACATTCAGTACTTC. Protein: CSAAGLRGDIQYF.

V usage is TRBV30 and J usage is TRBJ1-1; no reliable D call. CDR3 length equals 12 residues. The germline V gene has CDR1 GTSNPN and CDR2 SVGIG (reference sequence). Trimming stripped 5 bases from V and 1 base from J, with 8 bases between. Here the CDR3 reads CAWENRNTEAFF. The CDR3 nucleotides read TGTGCCTGGGAAAACAGGAACACTGAAGCTTTCTTT.

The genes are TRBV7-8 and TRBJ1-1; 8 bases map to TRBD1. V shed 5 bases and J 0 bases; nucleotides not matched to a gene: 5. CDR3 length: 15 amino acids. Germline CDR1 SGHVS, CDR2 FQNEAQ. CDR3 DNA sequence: TGTGCCAGCAGCGTCGGACAGGGAATGAACACTGAAGCTTTCTTT. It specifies CASSVGQGMNTEAFF. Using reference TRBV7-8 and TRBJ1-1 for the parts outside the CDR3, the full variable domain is GAGVSQSPRYKVAKRGQDVALRCDPISGHVSLFWYQQALGQGPEFLTYFQNEAQLDKSGLPSDRFFAERPEGSVSTLKIQRTQQEDSAVYLCASSVGQGMNTEAFFGQGTRLTVV.

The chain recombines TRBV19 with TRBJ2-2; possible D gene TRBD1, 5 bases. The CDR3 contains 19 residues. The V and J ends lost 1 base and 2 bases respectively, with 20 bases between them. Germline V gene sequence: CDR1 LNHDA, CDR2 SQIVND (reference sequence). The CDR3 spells CASSIGSTADPYNTGELFF. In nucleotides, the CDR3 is TGTGCCAGTAGTATAGGTTCGACAGCAGACCCATATAACACCGGGGAGCTGTTTTTT.

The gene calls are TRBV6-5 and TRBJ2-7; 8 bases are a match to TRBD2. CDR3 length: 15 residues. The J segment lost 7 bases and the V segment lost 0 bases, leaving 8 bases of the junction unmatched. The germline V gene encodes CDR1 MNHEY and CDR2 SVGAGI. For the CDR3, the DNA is TGTGCCAGCAGTTACTCTTGGGGATTAGCGGGAGAGCAGTACTTC. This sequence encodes CASSYSWGLAGEQYF.

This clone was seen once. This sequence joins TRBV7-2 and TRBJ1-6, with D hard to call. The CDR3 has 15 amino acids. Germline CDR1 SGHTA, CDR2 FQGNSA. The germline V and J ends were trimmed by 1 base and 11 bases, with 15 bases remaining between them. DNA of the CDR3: TGTGCCAGCAGCTTAGTTGGGGTCCTCGGGACACCCCTCCACTTT. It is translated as CASSLVGVLGTPLHF.

The CDR3 nucleotides read TGTGCCAGCAGTTACTCTGGCGGATACACAGATACGCAGTATTTT. This gives the protein CASSYSGGYTDTQYF. The gene calls are TRBV6-5 and TRBJ2-3, with D uncertain. The germline CDR1 and CDR2 sequences are MNHEY and SVGAGI. Trimming removed 0 bases at V and 2 bases at J, with 9 bases between. The CDR3 has 15 amino acids.

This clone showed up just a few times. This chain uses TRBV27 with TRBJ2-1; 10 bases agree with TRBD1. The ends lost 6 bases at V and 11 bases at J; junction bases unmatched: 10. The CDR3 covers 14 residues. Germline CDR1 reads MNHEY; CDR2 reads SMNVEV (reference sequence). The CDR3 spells CASRPGQGRGKQFF. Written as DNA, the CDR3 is TGTGCCAGCAGACCGGGACAGGGGCGAGGTAAGCAGTTCTTC.

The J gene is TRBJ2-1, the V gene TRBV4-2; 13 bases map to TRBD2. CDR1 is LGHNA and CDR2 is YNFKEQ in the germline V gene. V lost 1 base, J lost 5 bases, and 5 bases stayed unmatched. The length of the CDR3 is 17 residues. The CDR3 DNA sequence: TGTGCCAGCAGCCAAGCTCCACTAGCGGGAGGGAACAATGAGCAGTTCTTC. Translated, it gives CASSQAPLAGGNNEQFF.

CDR3 amino acids: CASSQRLAGRVSYNEQFF. In DNA form, the CDR3 reads TGCGCCAGCAGCCAACGACTAGCGGGAAGAGTTTCCTACAATGAGCAGTTCTTC. This chain uses TRBV4-1 with TRBJ2-1, with 11 positions matching TRBD2. CDR3 length: 18 residues. Unmatched junction bases numbered 7, after V lost 2 bases and J lost 1 base. Germline V gives CDR1 MGHRA, CDR2 YSYEKL.

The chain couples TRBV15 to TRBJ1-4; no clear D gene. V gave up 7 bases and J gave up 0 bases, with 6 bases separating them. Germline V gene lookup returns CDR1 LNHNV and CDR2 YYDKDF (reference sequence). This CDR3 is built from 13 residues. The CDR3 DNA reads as TGTGCCACCAAGCGAGCAACTAATGAAAAACTGTTTTTT. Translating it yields CATKRATNEKLFF.

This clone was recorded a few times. Here the CDR3 reads CASSPQRSGTEAFF. CDR3 in DNA: TGTGCCAGCAGCCCCCAACGAAGTGGGACTGAAGCTTTCTTT. This rearrangement joins TRBV11-2 to TRBJ1-1, with D hard to call. Germline values: CDR1 SGHAT, CDR2 FQNNGV. Trimming shortened V by 5 bases and J by 5 bases, and 15 bases separated the two germline ends. The CDR3 has 14 residues.

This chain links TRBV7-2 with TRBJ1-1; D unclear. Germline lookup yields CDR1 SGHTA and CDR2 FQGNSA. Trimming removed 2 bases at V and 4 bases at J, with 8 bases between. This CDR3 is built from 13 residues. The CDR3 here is CASSLSRRTEAFF. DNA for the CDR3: TGTGCCAGCAGCTTATCTCGTCGCACTGAAGCTTTCTTT.

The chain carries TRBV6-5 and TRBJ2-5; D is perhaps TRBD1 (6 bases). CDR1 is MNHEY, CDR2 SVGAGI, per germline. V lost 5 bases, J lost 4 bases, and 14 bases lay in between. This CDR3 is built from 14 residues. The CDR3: CASSPDSGGETQYF. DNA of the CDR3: TGTGCCAGCAGTCCGGACAGTGGGGGAGAGACCCAGTACTTC.

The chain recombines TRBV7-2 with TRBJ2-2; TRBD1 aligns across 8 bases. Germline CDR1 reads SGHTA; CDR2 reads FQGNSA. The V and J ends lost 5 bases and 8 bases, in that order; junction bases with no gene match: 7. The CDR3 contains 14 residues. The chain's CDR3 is CASSPGQVKGELFF. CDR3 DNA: TGTGCCAGCAGCCCGGGACAGGTCAAGGGGGAGCTGTTTTTT.